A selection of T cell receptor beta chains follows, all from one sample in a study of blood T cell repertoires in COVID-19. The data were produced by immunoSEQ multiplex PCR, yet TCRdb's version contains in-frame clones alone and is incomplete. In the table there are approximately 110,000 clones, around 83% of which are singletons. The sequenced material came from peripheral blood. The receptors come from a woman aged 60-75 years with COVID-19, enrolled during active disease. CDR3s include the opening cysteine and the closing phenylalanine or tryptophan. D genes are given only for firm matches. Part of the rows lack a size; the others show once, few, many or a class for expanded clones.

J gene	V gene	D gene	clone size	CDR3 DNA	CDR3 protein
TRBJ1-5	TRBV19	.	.	TGTGCCAGTAGTCCGCAGTGGGACTTTCCCCAGCATTTT	CASSPQWDFPQHF
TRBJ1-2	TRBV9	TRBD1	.	TGTGCCAGCAGCCCCCATTCCCGGGACAGGGGGCATTACTATGGCTACACCTTC	CASSPHSRDRGHYYGYTF
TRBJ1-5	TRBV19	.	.	TGTGCCAGTAGTATAGCTGACAGTAGCAATCAGCCCCAGCATTTT	CASSIADSSNQPQHF
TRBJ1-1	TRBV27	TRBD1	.	TGTGCCAGCAGTTTACCGGGACAGCAGATAGTTTTCTTT	CASSLPGQQIVFF
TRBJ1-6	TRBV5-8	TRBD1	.	TGTGCCAGCAGTTGGAGAAAGACAGGGATTGCCTATAATTCACCCCTCCACTTT	CASSWRKTGIAYNSPLHF
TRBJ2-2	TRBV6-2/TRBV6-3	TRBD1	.	TGTGCCAGCAGCCCGGACAGGGGAGGGACCGGGGAGCTGTTTTTT	CASSPDRGGTGELFF
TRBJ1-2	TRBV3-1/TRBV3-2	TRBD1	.	TGTGCCAGCAGCCAGGCTCCCACAGGGGGTCTGGTAGGGGGCTACACCTTC	CASSQAPTGGLVGGYTF
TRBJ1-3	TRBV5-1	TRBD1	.	TGCGCCAGCAGCTTGACCCCCCCGGGACAGGGGGGTGGAAACACCATATATTTT	CASSLTPPGQGGGNTIYF
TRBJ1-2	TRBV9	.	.	TGTGCCAGCAGCACCACAGTCGACTATGGCTACACCTTC	CASSTTVDYGYTF
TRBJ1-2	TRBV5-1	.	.	TGCGCCAGCAGCTTGTCCGCGGGGGATTATGGCTACACCTTC	CASSLSAGDYGYTF
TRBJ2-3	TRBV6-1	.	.	TGTGCCAGCAGTGAATCGGGGGGCTGGACAGATACGCAGTATTTT	CASSESGGWTDTQYF
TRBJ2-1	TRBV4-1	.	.	TGCGCCAGCAGCGTAAGATCGGGCGGAGGTCACTATGAGCAGTTCTTC	CASSVRSGGGHYEQFF
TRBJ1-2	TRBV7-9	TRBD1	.	TGTGCCAGCAGCTTAGTGGGGACAGAGTTCTATGGCTACACCTTC	CASSLVGTEFYGYTF
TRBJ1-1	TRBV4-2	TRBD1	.	TGTGCCAGCAGCCAAGAACAGGGGTGGAACACTGAAGCTTTCTTT	CASSQEQGWNTEAFF
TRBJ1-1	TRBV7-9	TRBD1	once	TGTGCCAGCAGCTACGGACAGGGCGAAGCTTTCTTT	CASSYGQGEAFF
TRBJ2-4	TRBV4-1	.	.	TGCGCCAGCAGCCAAAGAGTTGGGCAGGAAGAACTAGCCAAAAACATTCAGTACTTC	CASSQRVGQEELAKNIQYF
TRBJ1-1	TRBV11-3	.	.	TGTGCCAGCAGCTTAGAAGATGGGGCGAGAGCTTTCTTT	CASSLEDGARAFF
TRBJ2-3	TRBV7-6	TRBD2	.	TGTGCCAGCAGCTACAGCAGGACTAGCGGGGGGCTGCACACAGATACGCAGTATTTT	CASSYSRTSGGLHTDTQYF
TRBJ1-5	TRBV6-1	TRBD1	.	TGTGCCAGCAGTGAAAGGACAGGGGTGTTAGATCAGCCCCAGCATTTT	CASSERTGVLDQPQHF
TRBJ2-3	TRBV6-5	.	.	TGTGCCAGCAGTCGGAGGCCTAGCACAGATACGCAGTATTTT	CASSRRPSTDTQYF
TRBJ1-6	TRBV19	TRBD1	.	TGTGCCAGTACTGGGGCTCTGCGGACAGGGACAAATTCACCCCTCCACTTT	CASTGALRTGTNSPLHF
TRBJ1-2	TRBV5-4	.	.	TGTGCCAGCGCCTCCTCTTCGGGGAGCGCTAACTATGGCTACACCTTC	CASASSSGSANYGYTF
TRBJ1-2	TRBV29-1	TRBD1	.	TGCAGCGTTGAGAGGACAGGGGGCAGCTATGGCTACACCTTC	CSVERTGGSYGYTF
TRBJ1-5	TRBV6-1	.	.	TGTGCCAGCAGTGAAACGTTCGGTCAGCCCCAGCATTTT	CASSETFGQPQHF
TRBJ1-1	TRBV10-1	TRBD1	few	TGCGCCAGCAGTGAATCAGAGGGGGCGGACACTGAAGCTTTCTTT	CASSESEGADTEAFF
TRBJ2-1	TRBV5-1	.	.	TGCGCCAGCACAAAACAGAGCTCCTACAATGAGCAGTTCTTC	CASTKQSSYNEQFF
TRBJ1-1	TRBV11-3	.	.	TGTGCCAGCGCTAGACAGGAGAACACTGAAGCTTTCTTT	CASARQENTEAFF
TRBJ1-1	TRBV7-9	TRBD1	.	TGTGCCAGCAGCCCTGGGACAGGAGAGGAAGCTTTCTTT	CASSPGTGEEAFF
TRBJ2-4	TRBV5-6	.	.	TGTGCCAGCAGCTTGGATGCCAGGAGGGTCCAAAACATTCAGTACTTC	CASSLDARRVQNIQYF
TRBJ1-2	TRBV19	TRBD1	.	TGTGCCAGTCAGGGAAACCGCTTCCGGGACAGCTGGATACCAAACTATGGCTACACCTTC	CASQGNRFRDSWIPNYGYTF
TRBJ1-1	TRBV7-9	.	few	TGTGCCAGCGATCTCGGCAGGGGCTCCACTGAAGCTTTCTTT	CASDLGRGSTEAFF
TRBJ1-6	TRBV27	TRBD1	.	TGTGCCAGCAGTTTAATTGGGACAGGAAATTCACCCCTCCACTTT	CASSLIGTGNSPLHF
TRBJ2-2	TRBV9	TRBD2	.	TGTGCCAGCAGCGTAACGCGGCTAGCGGCGAACACCGGGGAGCTGTTTTTT	CASSVTRLAANTGELFF
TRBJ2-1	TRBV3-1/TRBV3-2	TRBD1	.	TGTGCCAGCAGCCATCCCCGGGACAGGAGCTCCTACAATGAGCAGTTCTTC	CASSHPRDRSSYNEQFF
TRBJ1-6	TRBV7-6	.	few	TGTGCCAGCAGCTTGGGCAACTATAATTCACCCCTCCACTTT	CASSLGNYNSPLHF
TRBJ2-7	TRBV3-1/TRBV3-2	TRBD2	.	TGTGCCAGCAGCCAAGATCCTCCGCAGCGGGGCTACTACGAGCAGTACTTC	CASSQDPPQRGYYEQYF
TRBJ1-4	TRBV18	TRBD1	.	TGTGCCAGCTCACCCACAGGGGACGGGTTCCAGGAAAAACTGTTTTTT	CASSPTGDGFQEKLFF
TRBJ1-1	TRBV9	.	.	TGTGCCAGCAGCCACACACAGGGTTGGGACACTGAAGCTTTCTTT	CASSHTQGWDTEAFF
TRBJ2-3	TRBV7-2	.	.	TGTGCCAGCAGCTCTCCTAGCACAGATACGCAGTATTTT	CASSSPSTDTQYF
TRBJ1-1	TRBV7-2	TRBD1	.	TGTGCCAGCACAAGACAGGGAAACACTGAAGCTTTCTTT	CASTRQGNTEAFF
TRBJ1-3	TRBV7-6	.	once	TGTGCCAGCAGCTTCTTACAGGGAGCTGGAAACACCATATATTTT	CASSFLQGAGNTIYF
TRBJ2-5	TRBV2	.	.	TGTGCCAGCAGCGAACAGGGCCCGGAAGAGACCCAGTACTTC	CASSEQGPEETQYF
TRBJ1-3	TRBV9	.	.	TGTGCCAGCAGCCCCAGGTTCAGTTACTCTGGAAACACCATATATTTT	CASSPRFSYSGNTIYF
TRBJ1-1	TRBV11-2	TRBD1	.	TGTGCCAGCAGCTTAGATGGGACAGCAGCGTATGCTTTCTTT	CASSLDGTAAYAFF
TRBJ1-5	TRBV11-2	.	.	TGTGCCAGCAGCTTGGCGGAGAATCAGCCCCAGCATTTT	CASSLAENQPQHF
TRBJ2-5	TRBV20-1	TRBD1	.	TGCAGTGCAGGGGGCGAGGAGACCCAGTACTTC	CSAGGEETQYF
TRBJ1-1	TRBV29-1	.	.	TGCAGCGCCGATCAGGGAAACGAGTGGGAAGCTTTCTTT	CSADQGNEWEAFF
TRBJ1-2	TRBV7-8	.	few	TGTGCCAGCAGCTTCAAGGTGTCCTCGGGGGGCTACACCTTC	CASSFKVSSGGYTF
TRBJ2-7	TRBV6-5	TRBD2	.	TGTGCCAGCAGATGGACTAGCGCAGCCGAGCAGTACTTC	CASRWTSAAEQYF
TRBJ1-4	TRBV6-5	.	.	TGTGCCAGCAGTTCGGTTCCAACTAATGAAAAACTGTTTTTT	CASSSVPTNEKLFF
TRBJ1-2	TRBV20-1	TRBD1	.	TGCAGTGCTAGTACGGACAGGTCGGTTATTGGCTATGGCTACACCTTC	CSASTDRSVIGYGYTF
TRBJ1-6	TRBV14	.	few	TGTGCCAGCAGCCAATGGGCAGGGGTCTCACCCCTCCACTTT	CASSQWAGVSPLHF
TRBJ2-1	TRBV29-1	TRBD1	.	TGCAGCGACCGAGACAGGGGTTGGAATGAGCAGTTCTTC	CSDRDRGWNEQFF
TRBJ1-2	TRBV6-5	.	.	TGTGCCAGCAGTCGCACAGAAAACTATGGCTACACCTTC	CASSRTENYGYTF